The 31 T cell receptor beta chains given below trace back to one sample, sequenced in a study of tumor-infiltrating lymphocytes in glioblastoma multiforme. Multiple V-beta primers and a C-beta primer amplified TCRB from RNA. TCRdb reanalysed the multiplex PCR reads using MiXCR and keeps one entry per CDR3 protein. Counted here are about 13,000 distinct CDR3 sequences, approximately 72% occurring once; the ten biggest clones make up roughly 28%. The sample was brain tumor tissue. Receptors were obtained from a male donor with glioblastoma.

The chain carries TRBV3-1 and TRBJ1-5; tentatively, D is TRBD1 (5 bases). The CDR3 totals 16 residues. V shed 0 bases and J shed 5 bases, with 14 bases lying between them. Germline-derived CDR1 and CDR2 are LGHDT and YNNKEL (reference sequence). In nucleotides, the CDR3 is TGTGCCAGCAGCCAAGATTGTGGGTCGGGGGATCAGCCCCAGCATTTT. Translated, it gives CASSQDCGSGDQPQHF.

Concerning this clonotype: As the CDR3 is not closed by the conserved phenylalanine or tryptophan, this likely results from a read error. The V gene is TRBV11-2, the J gene TRBJ2-1; weak D call: TRBD1 (5 bases). Per the germline V gene, CDR1 is SGHAT and CDR2 is FQNNGV. The CDR3 runs to 13 residues. The CDR3 spells CTSSLDRGNGQFL. The DNA of the CDR3 is TGTACCAGCAGCTTAGATAGGGGAAATGGGCAGTTCTTA.

The V gene is TRBV4-1, the J gene TRBJ2-7; 10 nucleotides agree with TRBD2. The CDR3 contains 16 residues. V lost 4 bases to trimming and J lost 2 bases; unmatched junction nucleotides: 8. CDR1 is MGHRA, CDR2 YSYEKL, per germline. The CDR3 region has the DNA TGCGCCAGCAGCCGAGAACCGGGACTAGCGACCTACGAGCAGTACTTC. Protein product: CASSREPGLATYEQYF.

This chain connects TRBV11-2 to TRBJ2-1, with 7 bases lining up with TRBD2. The junction had 12 bases not matched to a gene; V was cut back by 8 bases and J by 2 bases. Germline values: CDR1 SGHAT, CDR2 FQNNGV. The CDR3 loop spans 16 amino acids. CDR3 region: CASLVPASGTYNEQFF. CDR3 bases: TGTGCCAGCTTAGTCCCCGCTAGCGGCACCTACAATGAGCAGTTCTTC. The full variable domain, with the rest looked up from reference TRBV11-2 and TRBJ2-1, is EAGVAQSPRYKIIEKRQSVAFWCNPISGHATLYWYQQILGQGPKLLIQFQNNGVVDDSQLPKDRFSAERLKGVDSTLKIQPAKLEDSAVYLCASLVPASGTYNEQFFGPGTRLTVL.

As for this clonotype: A read error may produce the germline difference seen at one junction end. V is TRBV11-2 and J is TRBJ2-7; D is unclear. The V gene's germline CDR1 is SGHAT and CDR2 FQNNGV. CDR3 length equals 15 residues. CDR3 sequence: CVSSFSSLVLYEQYF. DNA of the CDR3: TGTGTCAGCAGCTTCTCAAGCCTAGTACTATACGAGCAGTACTTC.

Regarding this clonotype: This is likely a read error, given that the CDR3 carries no conserved phenylalanine or tryptophan at its end. The rearrangement uses TRBV5-1 and TRBJ1-1, with TRBD1 identical over 7 bases. This CDR3 has 13 amino acids. Germline values: CDR1 SGHRS, CDR2 YFSETQ. In DNA, the CDR3 is TGCGCCAGCGGCTTGGACAGGCGCGGCGAAGCTTTCTCT. Its translation: CASGLDRRGEAFS.

V and J are TRBV6-1 and TRBJ2-5; TRBD1 matches at 10 bases. The V gene's germline CDR1 is MNHNS and CDR2 SASEGT. The CDR3 spans 15 residues. V was clipped by 5 bases and J by 5 bases; unmatched bases: 8. The CDR3 sequence: CASSRQTGGGETQYF. The CDR3 bases are TGTGCCAGCAGTAGACAGACAGGGGGCGGGGAGACCCAGTACTTC.

Comments on this clonotype: Compared with germline, one end of the junction differs, possibly owing to a read error. The chain recombines TRBV6-5 with TRBJ1-1; D not resolved. This CDR3 region has 14 residues. Germline-derived CDR1 and CDR2 are MNHEY and SVGAGI. In nucleotides, the CDR3 is TGTGCCAGTAGTTATCAGGAAGAGTGCACTGAAGCTTTCTTT. This translates into CASSYQEECTEAFF.

For this clonotype: Just one base apart from a much larger clone, this may be a read error. Because it lacks the conserved phenylalanine or tryptophan at the end, this CDR3 is likely a read error. The V and J genes are TRBV20-1 and TRBJ2-1; D unclear. Germline V gene data show CDR1 as DFQATT and CDR2 as SNEGSKA (reference sequence). This CDR3 comprises 11 residues. V was pared by 3 bases and J by 10 bases, with 10 bases between. The CDR3 sequence: CSASSLQEQFY. The CDR3 DNA reads as TGCAGTGCTAGCTCACTTCAGGAGCAGTTCTAC.

Regarding this clonotype: Given the absence of the conserved phenylalanine or tryptophan at the CDR3 end, a read error is likely. The chain employs TRBV20-1 and TRBJ2-1, with a weak D call TRBD1 (5 bases). The CDR3 is 14 amino acids. CDR1 and CDR2 (germline): DFQATT, SNEGSKA (reference sequence). The CDR3 region is CNARYEAGLYEQFL. CDR3 in DNA: TGCAATGCTAGATATGAGGCAGGGCTGTATGAGCAGTTCTTA.

The chain couples TRBV11-2 to TRBJ2-1, with 9 bases lining up with TRBD1. The CDR3 is 18 residues long. V was pared by 9 bases and J by 2 bases, with 17 bases of the junction left unmatched. CDR1 and CDR2 (germline): SGHAT, FQNNGV. The CDR3 protein is CASSGDRGTGGAYNEQFF. In DNA, the CDR3 is TGTGCCAGTAGCGGCGACAGGGGGACTGGCGGAGCCTACAATGAGCAGTTCTTC.

Of note for this clonotype: The junction differs from germline at one of its ends, possibly a read error. The rearrangement uses TRBV5-6 and TRBJ2-7; a weak D match, TRBD1 (6 bases). Germline lookup yields CDR1 SGHDT and CDR2 YYEEEE. The CDR3 has 14 amino acids. The CDR3 sequence: CASRLGEGGYEQYF. DNA for the CDR3: TGTGCCAGCAGGTTGGGAGAAGGGGGTTACGAGCAGTACTTC.

Worth noting for this clonotype: This CDR3 is missing its conserved last phenylalanine or tryptophan, likely due to a read error. The genes are TRBV12-3 or TRBV12-4 and TRBJ2-3; D ambiguous. The length of the CDR3 is 12 residues. Here the CDR3 DNA reads TGTGCTAGCAGTTTGGCCACAGATAGGCAGTATTTG. Amino acid sequence: CASSLATDRQYL.

Turning to this clonotype: Because the CDR3 is missing its conserved closing phenylalanine or tryptophan, this is likely a read error. No DNA is shown, since the ends of the CDR3 on it are uncertain; the CDR3 is the one TCRdb lists. The genes are TRBV11-3 and TRBJ1-5; TRBD1 is taken as the D call from the table, unchecked against the DNA. The CDR3 is 15 amino acids long, termini counted. Germline-derived CDR1 and CDR2 are SGHNT and YENEEA. Here the CDR3 reads CASSFTGDSNQPQHL.

By sample share, this clonotype is large. The V call is TRBV4-1, the J call TRBJ1-6; D is unclear. Trimming cost V 8 bases and J 9 bases, with 20 bases left between them. Germline-derived CDR1 and CDR2 are MGHRA and YSYEKL. The CDR3 loop spans 15 amino acids. This CDR3 is CASQNLASGVSPLHF. Here the CDR3 DNA reads TGCGCCAGCCAAAACCTGGCATCTGGGGTTTCACCCCTCCACTTT.

The chain carries TRBV11-2 and TRBJ2-2, with D hard to call. V shed 1 base and J shed 4 bases, with 7 bases lying between them. This CDR3 is 14 amino acids long. Germline CDR1 is SGHAT and CDR2 is FQNNGV. CDR3 DNA sequence: TGTGCCAGCAGCTTAGGGGTGGGCACCGGGGAGCTGTTTTTT. It codes for CASSLGVGTGELFF.

Regarding this clonotype: The CDR3 carries no conserved terminal phenylalanine or tryptophan, so it likely arises from a read error. V gene TRBV6-1 combines with J gene TRBJ2-1; tentative D call: TRBD1 (5 bases). The V and J ends lost 2 bases and 7 bases respectively, with 18 bases between them. The CDR3 is 16 residues long. CDR1 and CDR2 from the germline V gene are MNHNS and SASEGT. CDR3 residues: CASSELDMGPYNEQFL. The DNA for the CDR3 is TGTGCCAGCAGTGAACTGGACATGGGCCCTTATAATGAGCAGTTCCTC.

A remark on this clonotype: An end of the junction does not agree with germline; a read error may underlie this. The chain links TRBV14 to TRBJ2-7; the D gene could be TRBD1 or TRBD2 (5 bases each). This CDR3 is 17 amino acids long. Germline values: CDR1 SGHDN, CDR2 FVKESK. The CDR3: CASSQDSYGIGAYEQYF. The CDR3, as DNA: TGTGCCAGCAGCCAAGATTCCTACGGGATAGGGGCCTACGAACAGTACTTC.

Worth noting for this clonotype: The germline gene is not matched at one end of the junction; a read error may be the cause. The chain links TRBV11-2 to TRBJ1-1; perhaps TRBD1 as D (5 bases). CDR3 length: 16 amino acids. Germline V gives CDR1 SGHAT, CDR2 FQNNGV. CDR3: CASRTILGVGNTEAFF. The CDR3 bases are TGCGCCAGCAGGACCATTCTAGGGGTTGGGAACACTGAAGCTTTCTTT.

V gene TRBV30 combines with J gene TRBJ2-3; the match to TRBD1 covers 8 bases. Germline V gives CDR1 GTSNPN, CDR2 SVGIG (reference sequence). With 4 bases clipped from V and 3 bases from J, the junction kept 6 bases outside the gene matches. CDR3 length: 14 residues. CDR3 sequence reads: CAWIRDRTTDTQYF. In DNA form, the CDR3 reads TGTGCCTGGATTCGGGACAGGACTACAGATACGCAGTATTTT.

Ten or more counts support this clonotype. For the CDR3, the DNA is TGTGCCAGCAGCCTTAGCGGGTACTCCTACGAGCAGTACTTC. It translates to CASSLSGYSYEQYF. This chain joins TRBV13 and TRBJ2-7; 7 bases match TRBD2. Germline lookup yields CDR1 PRHDT and CDR2 FYEKMQ (reference sequence). The CDR3 is 14 residues long. Unmatched junction bases numbered 4, after V lost 5 bases and J lost 0 bases.

Comments on this clonotype: An end of the junction differs from the germline gene, which may be a read error. The chain recombines TRBV7-3 with TRBJ2-5, with 9 bases fitting TRBD2. Germline V gives CDR1 SGHTA, CDR2 FQGTGA. The CDR3 loop spans 13 amino acids. The CDR3: CAEREAPRETQYF. Here the CDR3 DNA reads TGTGCCGAGCGGGAGGCCCCAAGAGAGACCCAGTACTTT.

By proportion, this clonotype is medium-sized. This chain connects TRBV5-4 to TRBJ2-5; D uncertain. CDR1 is SGHNT and CDR2 is YYREEE in the germline V gene (reference sequence). V lost 3 bases to trimming and J lost 1 base, with 13 bases between them. The CDR3 loop spans 15 amino acids. The CDR3 reads CASSSSTDAQETQYF. In DNA form, the CDR3 reads TGTGCCAGCAGCTCGAGTACGGATGCCCAAGAGACCCAGTACTTC.

For the CDR3, the DNA is TGCAGTGCTAGAGAAGGTTCCAGGGAGGCAGGGACCCAGTACTTC. This translates into CSAREGSREAGTQYF. J is TRBJ2-5 and V is TRBV20-1; D perhaps matches TRBD2 (6 bases). CDR3 length equals 15 residues. The V gene's germline CDR1 is DFQATT and CDR2 SNEGSKA (reference sequence). V was clipped by 0 bases and J by 7 bases, with 18 bases between them.

With respect to this clonotype: One junction end does not reproduce the germline sequence, and a read error may be involved. The J gene is TRBJ2-7, the V gene TRBV11-2; D unclear. Germline CDR1 and CDR2: SGHAT and FQNNGV. This CDR3 is built from 14 residues. In DNA form, the CDR3 reads TGTGCCAACAGCTTAGAGCTAGGTACCAAAGAGCAGTACTTC. This translates into CANSLELGTKEQYF.

This clonotype was found a few times. A much larger clone differs by one base, so this may be a read error. The V gene is TRBV29-1, the J gene TRBJ2-1; D may be TRBD2 (6 bases). Deletions cut 8 bases from V and 8 bases from J, with 22 bases between. This CDR3 is built from 14 residues. Germline V gene lookup returns CDR1 SQVTM and CDR2 ANQGSEA. This CDR3 reads CSRGGRVQDDEQFF. The CDR3 DNA is TGCAGCCGGGGAGGTAGGGTTCAAGACGATGAGCAGTTCTTC.

In this sample, this clonotype turned up once. V and J are TRBV4-2 and TRBJ2-2; TRBD2 might be the D (6 bases). CDR1 LGHNA and CDR2 YNFKEQ come from the germline V gene. The V end was cut by 4 bases, the J end by 2 bases, with 14 bases between. The CDR3 totals 16 residues. CDR3 bases: TGTGCCAGCAGCCCCAACCCCGGGACTAACACCGGGGAGCTGTTTTTT. Protein product: CASSPNPGTNTGELFF.

This clonotype was observed at least ten times. The chain's CDR3 is CSARGDRYSNQPQHF. The CDR3 DNA reads as TGCAGTGCTCGAGGGGACAGGTATAGCAATCAGCCCCAGCATTTT. J is TRBJ1-5 and V is TRBV20-1; 8 nucleotides align to TRBD1. V shed 5 bases, J shed 0 bases, and the junction held 6 bases outside the gene matches. The V gene's germline CDR1 is DFQATT and CDR2 SNEGSKA (reference sequence). This CDR3 is 15 amino acids long.

This clonotype was observed a few times. The junction differs from germline at one of its ends, possibly a read error. This chain joins TRBV19 and TRBJ1-2, with 7 bases fitting TRBD1. Germline CDR1 and CDR2: LNHDA and SQIVND (reference sequence). CDR3 length equals 16 residues. CDR3 region: CASSESDRPTAYGFTF. The CDR3 region has the DNA TGTGCCAGTAGTGAGTCGGACAGGCCTACAGCCTATGGCTTCACCTTC. The full variable domain, its missing parts supplied by reference TRBV19 and TRBJ1-2, is DGGITQSPKYLFRKEGQNVTLSCEQNLNHDAMYWYRQDPGQGLRLIYYSQIVNDFQKGDIAEGYSVSREKKESFPLTVTSAQKNPTAFYLCASSESDRPTAYGFTFGSGTRLTVV.

To note about this clonotype: Since the CDR3 does not end with the conserved phenylalanine or tryptophan, this likely comes from a read error. The CDR3 protein is CSVTSGSSYEQYL. CDR3 sequence (DNA): TGCAGCGTAACTAGCGGTAGCTCCTATGAGCAGTACTTA. The chain recombines TRBV29-1 with TRBJ2-7, with 8 bases fitting TRBD2. The CDR3 has 13 amino acids. Germline lookup yields CDR1 SQVTM and CDR2 ANQGSEA.

The chain is built from TRBV11-2 and TRBJ2-3; D remains unclear. V shed 3 bases and J shed 14 bases, with 12 bases lying between them. CDR3 length: 11 amino acids. The germline V gene has CDR1 SGHAT and CDR2 FQNNGV. The CDR3 is CASSFGELRYF. The CDR3 DNA sequence: TGTGCCAGCAGCTTTGGAGAGCTGAGGTATTTT. Filled out from reference TRBV11-2 and TRBJ2-3, the complete variable domain reads EAGVAQSPRYKIIEKRQSVAFWCNPISGHATLYWYQQILGQGPKLLIQFQNNGVVDDSQLPKDRFSAERLKGVDSTLKIQPAKLEDSAVYLCASSFGELRYFGPGTRLTVL.